Described below is a single TCR beta chain sequence and its context. Treatment denoted: preoperative locoregional IRX-2 cytokine immunotherapy. This phase Ib study tested locoregional IRX-2 cytokine immunotherapy given before surgery. The protocol was immunoSEQ multiplex PCR, while the TCRdb copy is restricted to in-frame clones and leaves out a portion. The top ten hold 9% to 10% of the sample, which has 20,000 to 30,000 clones, approximately 90% seen once. This entry is derived from a study of preoperative IRX-2 immunotherapy in early breast cancer. Germline V CDR1 and CDR2: SGHRS, YFSETQ. The CDR3 loop spans 13 amino acids. The germline V and J ends were trimmed by 4 bases and 5 bases, with 12 bases remaining between them.

Material: tumor tissue, obtained after IRX-2 immunotherapy. This sequence joins TRBV5-1 and TRBJ1-2, with D perhaps TRBD1 (5 bases). This clonotype was sampled from a human donor with breast cancer. The CDR3 bases are TGCGCCAGCAGCAGGGACGGGAGTTATGGCTACACCTTC. It is translated as CASSRDGSYGYTF.